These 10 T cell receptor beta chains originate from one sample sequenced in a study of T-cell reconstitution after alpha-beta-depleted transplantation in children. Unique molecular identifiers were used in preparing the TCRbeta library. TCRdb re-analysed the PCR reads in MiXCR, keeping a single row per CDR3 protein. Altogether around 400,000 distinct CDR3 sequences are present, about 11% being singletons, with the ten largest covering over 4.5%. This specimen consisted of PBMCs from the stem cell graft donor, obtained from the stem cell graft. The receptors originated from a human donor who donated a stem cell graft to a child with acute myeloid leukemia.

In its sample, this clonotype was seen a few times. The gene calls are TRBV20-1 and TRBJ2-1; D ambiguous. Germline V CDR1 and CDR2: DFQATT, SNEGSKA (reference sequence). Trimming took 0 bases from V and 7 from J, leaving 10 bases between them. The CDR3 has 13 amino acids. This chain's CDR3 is CSARDPYRNEQFF. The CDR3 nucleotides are TGCAGTGCTAGAGACCCGTACCGGAATGAGCAGTTCTTC.

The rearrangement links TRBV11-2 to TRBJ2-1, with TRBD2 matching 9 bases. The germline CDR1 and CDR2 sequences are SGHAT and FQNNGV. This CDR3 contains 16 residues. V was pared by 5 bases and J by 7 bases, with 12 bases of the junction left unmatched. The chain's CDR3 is CASSRGGSGRSNEQFF. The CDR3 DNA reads TGTGCCAGCAGCAGAGGGGGTAGCGGGAGATCGAATGAGCAGTTCTTC.

This CDR3 is CASSYSGGWFTEAFF. CDR3 in DNA: TGTGCCAGCAGTTACTCAGGGGGTTGGTTCACTGAAGCTTTCTTT. The rearrangement links TRBV6-5 to TRBJ1-1; tentatively, D is TRBD1 (6 bases). V was clipped by 0 bases and J by 4 bases, with 12 bases between them. The CDR3 totals 15 residues. Germline CDR1 MNHEY, CDR2 SVGAGI.

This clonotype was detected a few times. The CDR3 sequence: CASSLDRAVSYNEQFF. The CDR3 DNA reads TGCGCCAGCAGCTTGGACAGAGCCGTCTCCTACAATGAGCAGTTCTTC. The chain is built from TRBV5-1 and TRBJ2-1; D remains unclear. Germline V gives CDR1 SGHRS, CDR2 YFSETQ. Deletions cut 0 bases from V and 0 bases from J, with 10 bases between. CDR3 length equals 16 residues.

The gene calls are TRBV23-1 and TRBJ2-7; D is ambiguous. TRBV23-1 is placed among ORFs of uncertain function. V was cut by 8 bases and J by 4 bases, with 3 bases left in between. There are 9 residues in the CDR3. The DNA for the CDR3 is TGCGCCAGCCCTTACGAGCAGTACGTC. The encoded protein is CASPYEQYV.

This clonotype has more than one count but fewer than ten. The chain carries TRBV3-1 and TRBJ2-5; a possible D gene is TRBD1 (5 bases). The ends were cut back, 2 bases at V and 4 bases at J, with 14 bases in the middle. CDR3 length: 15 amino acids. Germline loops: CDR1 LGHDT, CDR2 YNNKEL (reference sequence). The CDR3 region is CASSQIQGLGETQYF. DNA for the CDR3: TGTGCCAGCAGCCAAATCCAGGGTTTGGGAGAGACCCAGTACTTC.

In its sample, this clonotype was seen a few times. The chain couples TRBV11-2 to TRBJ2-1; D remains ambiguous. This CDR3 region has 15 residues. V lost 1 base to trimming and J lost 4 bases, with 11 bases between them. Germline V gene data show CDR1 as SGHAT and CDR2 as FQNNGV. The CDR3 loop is CASSLGFMEYNEQFF. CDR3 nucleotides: TGTGCCAGCAGCTTAGGATTTATGGAATACAATGAGCAGTTCTTC.

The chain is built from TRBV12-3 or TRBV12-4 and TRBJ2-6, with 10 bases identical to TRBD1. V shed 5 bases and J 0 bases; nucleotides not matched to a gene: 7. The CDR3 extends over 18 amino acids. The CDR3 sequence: CASSVGTGVRSGANVLTF. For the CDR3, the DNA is TGTGCCAGCAGTGTCGGGACAGGGGTTCGCTCTGGGGCCAACGTCCTGACTTTC.

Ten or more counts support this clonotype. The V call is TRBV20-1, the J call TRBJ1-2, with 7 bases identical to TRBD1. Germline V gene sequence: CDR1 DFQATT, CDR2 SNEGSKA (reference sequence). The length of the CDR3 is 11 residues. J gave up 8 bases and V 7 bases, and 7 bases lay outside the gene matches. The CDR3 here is CSVGGGGGYTF. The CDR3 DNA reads TGCAGTGTAGGGGGAGGGGGCGGCTACACCTTC.

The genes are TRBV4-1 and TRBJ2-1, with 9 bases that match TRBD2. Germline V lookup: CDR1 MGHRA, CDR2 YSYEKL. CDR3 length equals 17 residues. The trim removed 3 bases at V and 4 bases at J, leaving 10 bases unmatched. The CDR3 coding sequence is TGCGCCAGCAGCCAGAGTCGTCTAGCGGGACTTTACAATGAGCAGTTCTTC. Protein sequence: CASSQSRLAGLYNEQFF.